Described below is a single TCR beta chain sequence and its context. Its antigen remains unidentified. Per germline, CDR1 LNHDA and CDR2 SQIVND (reference sequence). V dropped 3 bases and J dropped 3 bases, with 9 bases sitting between them. This CDR3 is 14 amino acids long. TCRdb analysed the reads with MiXCR anew, one entry per CDR3 protein. The sample shows hundreds of thousands of distinct CDR3 sequences, roughly 30% of them seen only once. The sample belongs to a study of T cell repertoires in cytomegalovirus infection. Whole-study context: Public TCR beta signatures indicated both CMV infection and matching HLA type.

Study-level findings and limits: Ex vivo, HLA-C-restricted CMV-specific TCR beta clonotypes prevailed over the rest of the response. Identification of carriers of CMV plus the relevant HLA was achieved through cumulative public TCR beta family frequency.

The chain carries TRBV19 and TRBJ2-1; a weak D match, TRBD2 (5 bases). Source: cultured CD8+ T cells from PBMCs, taken from culture after CMV antigen stimulation. The source of this sequence is a human donor in good health (CMV status not recorded). Some clones in this sample may be carry-over from other donors' samples. CDR3 residues: CASSILGDYNEQFF. CDR3 DNA sequence: TGTGCCAGTAGTATCCTCGGGGACTACAATGAGCAGTTCTTC. The full variable domain, completed using reference TRBV19 and TRBJ2-1, is DGGITQSPKYLFRKEGQNVTLSCEQNLNHDAMYWYRQDPGQGLRLIYYSQIVNDFQKGDIAEGYSVSREKKESFPLTVTSAQKNPTAFYLCASSILGDYNEQFFGPGTRLTVL.